The clone carrying this T cell receptor (beta chain) occurred a few times. The antigen remains unidentified. These data originate in a study of T cell repertoires in cytomegalovirus infection. Germline CDR1 MNHEY, CDR2 SVGAGI. V was pared by 0 bases and J by 1 base, with 2 bases of the junction left unmatched. The CDR3 length is 15 residues. TCRdb recomputed calls from the reads with MiXCR, one row per CDR3 protein. The sample shows 640,000 or so distinct CDR3 sequences, around a third of them seen only once. V usage is TRBV6-5 and J usage is TRBJ2-7, with 8 positions matching TRBD1. This receptor was taken from a human donor in good health (CMV status not recorded). Some clones in this sample may be carry-over from other donors' samples. The starting material was cultured PBMCs, obtained from culture after CMV antigen stimulation. In nucleotides, the CDR3 is TGTGCCAGCAGTTACTCGACAGGGGAATCCTACGAGCAGTACTTC. It codes for CASSYSTGESYEQYF.